This T cell receptor (beta chain) was sequenced in a study of identical twins. TCRdb ran MiXCR on the 5' RACE reads and lists one entry per CDR3 protein. The profile shows about 470,000 distinct CDR3 sequences, 24% of them singletons. Per germline, CDR1 SGHNT and CDR2 YENEEA. Trimming shortened V by 7 bases and J by 7 bases, and 13 bases separated the two germline ends. The CDR3 loop spans 13 amino acids. These data also formed part of another study, on T cells expressing NK-cell markers. That report adds: It was sorted CD3+CD56-NKG2C+, CD3+CD56+NKG2C- and CD3+CD56+NKG2C+ T cells that provided the TCR beta repertoires. NKG2C+ dominant clonotype frequencies in a handful of donors were about 1.0-7.5% of CD8+ T cells.

The material sequenced was CD4+ T cells sorted from blood. The clonotype originates from a woman aged 18-35 years in good health. This chain connects TRBV11-3 to TRBJ2-2; D call uncertain. CDR3 amino acids: CASTPREGGELFF. The CDR3 coding sequence is TGTGCCAGCACCCCTCGTGAAGGCGGGGAGCTGTTTTTT. Using reference TRBV11-3 and TRBJ2-2 for the parts outside the CDR3, the full variable domain is EAGVVQSPRYKIIEKKQPVAFWCNPISGHNTLYWYLQNLGQGPELLIRYENEEAVDDSQLPKDRFSAERLKGVDSTLKIQPAELGDSAVYLCASTPREGGELFFGEGSRLTVL.